The clone carrying this T cell receptor beta chain showed up just a few times. The data are from a study of blood T cell repertoires in COVID-19. The wider study: PBMCs, B-cell-depleted T cells, or T cells provided the cDNA or gDNA that made up the material.

The study recruited people aged roughly 18 to 100 years across around 24 US areas. Cohort 3 donors counted as recovered after two negative PCRs, clearance, or resolved symptoms. The CDR3 covers 15 residues. V was pared by 0 bases and J by 3 bases, with 15 bases between. The germline V gene encodes CDR1 SQVTM and CDR2 ANQGSEA. Per the study methods: The authors estimated nucleated cell counts from reference gene primer amplification. Libraries were prepared by immunoSEQ multiplex PCR; TCRdb keeps only in-frame clonotypes and omits some of them. The V and J calls and clone size come from that table; D and trimming were worked out from the DNA. The sample holds around 190,000 clones, about 81% seen once.

V is TRBV29-1 and J is TRBJ2-7; D possibly corresponds to TRBD1 (5 bases). The sequencing sample was made of PBMCs or T cells enriched from blood (not recorded which). The receptor comes from a man aged 40-49 years who had recovered from COVID-19. CDR3 sequence reads: CSVEDRRTNRYEQYF. CDR3 coding DNA: TGCAGCGTTGAAGATCGTAGGACAAACCGCTACGAGCAGTACTTC.